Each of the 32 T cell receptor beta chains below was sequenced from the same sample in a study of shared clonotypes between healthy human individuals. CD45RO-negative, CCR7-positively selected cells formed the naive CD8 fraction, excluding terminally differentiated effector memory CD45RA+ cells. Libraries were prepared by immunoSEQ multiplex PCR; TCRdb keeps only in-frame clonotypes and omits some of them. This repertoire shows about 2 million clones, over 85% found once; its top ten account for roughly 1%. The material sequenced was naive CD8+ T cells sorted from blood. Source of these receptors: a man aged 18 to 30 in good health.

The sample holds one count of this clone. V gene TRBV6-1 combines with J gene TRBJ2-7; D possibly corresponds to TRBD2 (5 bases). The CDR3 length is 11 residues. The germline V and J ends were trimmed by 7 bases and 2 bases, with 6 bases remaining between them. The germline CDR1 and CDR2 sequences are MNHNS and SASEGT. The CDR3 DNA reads TGTGCCAGCATCGGGGCCTACGAGCAGTACTTC. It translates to CASIGAYEQYF.

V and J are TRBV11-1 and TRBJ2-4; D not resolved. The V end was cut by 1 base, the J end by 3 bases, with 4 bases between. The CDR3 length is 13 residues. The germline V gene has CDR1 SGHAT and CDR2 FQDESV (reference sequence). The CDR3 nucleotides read TGTGCCAGCAGCTTAGACTTCAAAAACATTCAGTACTTC. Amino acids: CASSLDFKNIQYF.

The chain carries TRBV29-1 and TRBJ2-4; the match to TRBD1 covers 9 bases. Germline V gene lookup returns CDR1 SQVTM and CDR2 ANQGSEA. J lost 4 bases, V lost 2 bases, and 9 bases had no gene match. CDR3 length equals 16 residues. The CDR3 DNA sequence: TGCAGCGTTGAATCTTGGGGACAGGGTGAAAAAAACATTCAGTACTTC. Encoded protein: CSVESWGQGEKNIQYF.

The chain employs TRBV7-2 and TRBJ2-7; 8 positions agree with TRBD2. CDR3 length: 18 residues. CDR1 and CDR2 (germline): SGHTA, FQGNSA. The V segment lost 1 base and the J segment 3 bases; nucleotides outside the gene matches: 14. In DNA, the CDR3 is TGTGCCAGCAGCTTAGAATTAGGGGAGGCGGGAGGAGACTACGAGCAGTACTTC. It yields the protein CASSLELGEAGGDYEQYF. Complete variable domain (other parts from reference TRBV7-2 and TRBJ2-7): GAGVSQSPSNKVTEKGKDVELRCDPISGHTALYWYRQSLGQGLEFLIYFQGNSAPDKSGLPSDRFSAERTGGSVSTLTIQRTQQEDSAVYLCASSLELGEAGGDYEQYFGPGTRLTVT.

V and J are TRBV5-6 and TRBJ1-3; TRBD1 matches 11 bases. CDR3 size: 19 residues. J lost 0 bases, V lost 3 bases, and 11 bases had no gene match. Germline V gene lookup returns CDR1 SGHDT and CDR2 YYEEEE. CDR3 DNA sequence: TGTGCCAGCAGCTCCTGGACAGGGGGCGCGCATTCCTCTGGAAACACCATATATTTT. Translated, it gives CASSSWTGGAHSSGNTIYF.

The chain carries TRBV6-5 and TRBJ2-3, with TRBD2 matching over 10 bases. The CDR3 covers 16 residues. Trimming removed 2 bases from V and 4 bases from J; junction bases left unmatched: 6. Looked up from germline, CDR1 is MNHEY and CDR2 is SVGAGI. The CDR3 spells CASSYASGGAPDTQYF. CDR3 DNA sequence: TGTGCCAGCAGTTACGCGAGCGGGGGGGCGCCAGATACGCAGTATTTT.

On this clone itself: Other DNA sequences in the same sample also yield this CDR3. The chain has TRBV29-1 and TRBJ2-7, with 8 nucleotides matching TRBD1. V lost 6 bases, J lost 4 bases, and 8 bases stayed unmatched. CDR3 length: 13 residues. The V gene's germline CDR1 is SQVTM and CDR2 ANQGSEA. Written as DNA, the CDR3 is TGCAGCGTGAGGACAGGGAGTGGTTACGAGCAGTACTTC. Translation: CSVRTGSGYEQYF.

The DNA for the CDR3 is TGTGCCAGCAGCAAAGAGATGGTCGGGACAGGGCGATACGAGCAGTACTTC. It is translated as CASSKEMVGTGRYEQYF. The chain has TRBV21-1 and TRBJ2-7; no DNA check was done on the table's D call, TRBD1. TRBV21-1 is shown as a pseudogene. The CDR3 runs 17 residues.

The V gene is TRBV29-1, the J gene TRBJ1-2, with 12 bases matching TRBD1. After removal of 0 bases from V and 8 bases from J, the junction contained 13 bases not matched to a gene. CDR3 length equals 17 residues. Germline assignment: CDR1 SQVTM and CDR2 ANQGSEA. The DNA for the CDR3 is TGCAGCGTTGAAGATAACGGTTTGGGGACAGGGGGCCGGGGCTACACCTTC. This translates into CSVEDNGLGTGGRGYTF.

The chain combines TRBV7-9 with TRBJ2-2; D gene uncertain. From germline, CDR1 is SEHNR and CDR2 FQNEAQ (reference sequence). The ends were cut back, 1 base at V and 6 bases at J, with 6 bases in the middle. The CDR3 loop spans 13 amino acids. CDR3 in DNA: TGTGCCAGCAGCTTAGAGAGGCCCGGGGAGCTGTTTTTT. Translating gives CASSLERPGELFF.

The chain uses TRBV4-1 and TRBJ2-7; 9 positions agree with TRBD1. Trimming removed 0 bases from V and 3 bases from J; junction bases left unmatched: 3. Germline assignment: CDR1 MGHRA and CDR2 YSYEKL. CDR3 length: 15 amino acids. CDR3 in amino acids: CASSQERDRVYEQYF. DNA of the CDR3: TGCGCCAGCAGCCAAGAAAGGGACAGGGTCTACGAGCAGTACTTC.

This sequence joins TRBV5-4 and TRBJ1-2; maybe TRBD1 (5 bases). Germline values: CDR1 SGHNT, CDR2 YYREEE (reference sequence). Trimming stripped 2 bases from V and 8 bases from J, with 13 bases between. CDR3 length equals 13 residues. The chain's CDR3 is CASSFRQGGGYTF. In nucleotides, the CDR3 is TGTGCCAGCAGCTTTAGGCAGGGCGGCGGCTACACCTTC.

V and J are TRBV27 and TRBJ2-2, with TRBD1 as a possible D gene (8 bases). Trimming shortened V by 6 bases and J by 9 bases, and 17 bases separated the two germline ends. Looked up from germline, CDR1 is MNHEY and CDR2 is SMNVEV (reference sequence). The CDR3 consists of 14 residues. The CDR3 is CASSTTGGERELFF. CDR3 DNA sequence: TGTGCCAGCAGCACTACAGGGGGGGAAAGGGAGCTGTTTTTT.

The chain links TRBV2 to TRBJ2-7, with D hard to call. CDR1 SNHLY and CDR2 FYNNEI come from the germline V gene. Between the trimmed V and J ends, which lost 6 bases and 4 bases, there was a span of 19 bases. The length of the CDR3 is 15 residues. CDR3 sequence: CASRNAYSVAYEQYF. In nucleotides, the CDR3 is TGTGCCAGCAGAAATGCCTACTCCGTGGCATACGAGCAGTACTTC. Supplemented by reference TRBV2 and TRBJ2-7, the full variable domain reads EPEVTQTPSHQVTQMGQEVILRCVPISNHLYFYWYRQILGQKVEFLVSFYNNEISEKSEIFDDQFSVERPDGSNFTLKIRSTKLEDSAMYFCASRNAYSVAYEQYFGPGTRLTVT.

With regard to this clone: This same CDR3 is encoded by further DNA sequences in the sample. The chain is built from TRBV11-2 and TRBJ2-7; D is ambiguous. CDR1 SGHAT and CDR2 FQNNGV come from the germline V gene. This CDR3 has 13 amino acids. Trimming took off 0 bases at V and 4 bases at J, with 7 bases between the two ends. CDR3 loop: CASSLEPDYEQYF. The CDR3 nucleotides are TGTGCCAGCAGCTTAGAGCCGGATTACGAGCAGTACTTC.

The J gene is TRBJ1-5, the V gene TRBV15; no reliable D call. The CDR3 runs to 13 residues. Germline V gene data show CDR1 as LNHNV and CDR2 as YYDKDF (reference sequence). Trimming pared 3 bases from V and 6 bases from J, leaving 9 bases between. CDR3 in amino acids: CATSSEVGQPQHF. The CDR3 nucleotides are TGTGCCACCAGCAGCGAGGTGGGTCAGCCCCAGCATTTT.

The chain's CDR3 is CASSQDRTGGITEAFF. Written as DNA, the CDR3 is TGCGCCAGCAGCCAAGATCGTACAGGGGGTATCACTGAAGCTTTCTTT. V is TRBV4-3 and J is TRBJ1-1; 8 positions match TRBD1. The trim removed 0 bases at V and 4 bases at J, leaving 7 bases unmatched. This CDR3 comprises 16 residues. Germline lookup yields CDR1 LGHNA and CDR2 YSLEER.

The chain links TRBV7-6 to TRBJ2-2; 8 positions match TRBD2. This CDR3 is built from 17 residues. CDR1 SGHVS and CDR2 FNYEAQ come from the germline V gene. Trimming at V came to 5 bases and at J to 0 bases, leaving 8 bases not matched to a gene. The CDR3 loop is CASSPISGGPNTGELFF. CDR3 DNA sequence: TGTGCCAGCAGCCCCATTTCGGGGGGGCCGAACACCGGGGAGCTGTTTTTT. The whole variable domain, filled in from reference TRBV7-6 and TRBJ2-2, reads GAGVSQSPRYKVTKRGQDVALRCDPISGHVSLYWYRQALGQGPEFLTYFNYEAQQDKSGLPNDRFSAERPEGSISTLTIQRTEQRDSAMYRCASSPISGGPNTGELFFGEGSRLTVL.

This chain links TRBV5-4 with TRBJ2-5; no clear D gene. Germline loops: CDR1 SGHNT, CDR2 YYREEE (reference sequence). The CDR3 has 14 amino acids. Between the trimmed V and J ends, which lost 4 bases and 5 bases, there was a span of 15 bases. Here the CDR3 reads CASSRGGEGETQYF. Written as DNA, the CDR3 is TGTGCCAGCAGCCGAGGTGGGGAAGGGGAGACCCAGTACTTC. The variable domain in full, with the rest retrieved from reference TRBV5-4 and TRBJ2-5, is ETGVTQSPTHLIKTRGQQVTLRCSSQSGHNTVSWYQQALGQGPQFIFQYYREEENGRGNFPPRFSGLQFPNYSSELNVNALELDDSALYLCASSRGGEGETQYFGPGTRLLVL.

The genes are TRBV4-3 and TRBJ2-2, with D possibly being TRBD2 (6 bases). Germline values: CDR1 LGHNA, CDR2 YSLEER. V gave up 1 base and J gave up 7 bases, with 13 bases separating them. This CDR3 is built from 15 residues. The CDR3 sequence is CASSQVEGMVGELFF. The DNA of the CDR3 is TGCGCCAGCAGCCAAGTGGAGGGGATGGTCGGGGAGCTGTTTTTT.

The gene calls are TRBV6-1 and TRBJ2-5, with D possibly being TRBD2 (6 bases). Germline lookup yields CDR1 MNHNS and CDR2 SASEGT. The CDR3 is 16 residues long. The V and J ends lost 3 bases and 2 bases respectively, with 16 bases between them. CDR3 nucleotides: TGTGCCAGCAGTGAGGGGGGATTAGGGTTGCAAGAGACCCAGTACTTC. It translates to CASSEGGLGLQETQYF.

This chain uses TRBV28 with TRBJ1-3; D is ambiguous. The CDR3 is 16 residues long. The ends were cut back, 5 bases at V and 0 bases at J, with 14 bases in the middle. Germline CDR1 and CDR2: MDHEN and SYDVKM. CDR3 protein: CASSLLGPVSGNTIYF. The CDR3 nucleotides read TGTGCCAGCAGTCTTCTAGGACCGGTCTCTGGAAACACCATATATTTT.

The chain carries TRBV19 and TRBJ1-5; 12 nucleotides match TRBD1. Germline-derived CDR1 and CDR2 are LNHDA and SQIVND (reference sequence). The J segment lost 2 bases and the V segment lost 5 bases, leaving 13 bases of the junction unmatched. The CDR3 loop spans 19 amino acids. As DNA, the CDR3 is TGTGCCAGTAGTTTCTACCGGGACAGGGGGCTCTATGGCAATCAGCCCCAGCATTTT. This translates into CASSFYRDRGLYGNQPQHF.

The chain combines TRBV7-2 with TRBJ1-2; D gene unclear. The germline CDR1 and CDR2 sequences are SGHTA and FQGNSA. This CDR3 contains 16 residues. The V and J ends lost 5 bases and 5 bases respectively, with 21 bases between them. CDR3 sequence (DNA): TGTGCCAGCAGCCCAGCGGTCTACTCTAAAGGATATGGCTACACCTTC. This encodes CASSPAVYSKGYGYTF.

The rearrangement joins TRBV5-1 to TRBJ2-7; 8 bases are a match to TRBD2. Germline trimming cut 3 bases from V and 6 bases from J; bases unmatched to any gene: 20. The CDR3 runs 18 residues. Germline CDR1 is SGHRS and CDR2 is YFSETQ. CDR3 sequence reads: CASSSHRLAGLDIAEQYF. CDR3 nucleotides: TGCGCCAGCAGCTCCCACCGGCTAGCGGGTTTGGACATCGCCGAGCAGTACTTC. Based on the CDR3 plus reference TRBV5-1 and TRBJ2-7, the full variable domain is KAGVTQTPRYLIKTRGQQVTLSCSPISGHRSVSWYQQTPGQGLQFLFEYFSETQRNKGNFPGRFSGRQFSNSRSEMNVSTLELGDSALYLCASSSHRLAGLDIAEQYFGPGTRLTVT.

The CDR3: CASSADGETYEQYF. CDR3 in DNA: TGCGCCAGCAGTGCGGACGGGGAGACCTACGAGCAGTACTTC. The chain is built from TRBV10-2 and TRBJ2-7; D is possibly TRBD2 (5 bases). The germline gives CDR1 WSHSY, CDR2 SAAADI. The CDR3 loop spans 14 amino acids. V was trimmed by 4 bases and J by 2 bases, leaving 12 bases between them.

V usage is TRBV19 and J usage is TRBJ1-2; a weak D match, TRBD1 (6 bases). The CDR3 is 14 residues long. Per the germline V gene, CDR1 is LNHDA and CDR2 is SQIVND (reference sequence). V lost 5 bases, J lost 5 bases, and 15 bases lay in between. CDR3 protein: CASSPMGAAYGYTF. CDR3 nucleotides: TGTGCCAGTAGTCCCATGGGGGCCGCATATGGCTACACCTTC.

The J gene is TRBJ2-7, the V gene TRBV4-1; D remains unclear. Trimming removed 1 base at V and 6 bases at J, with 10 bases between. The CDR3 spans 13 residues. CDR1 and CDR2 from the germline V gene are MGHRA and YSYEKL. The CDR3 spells CASSQGSPVEQYF. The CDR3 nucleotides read TGCGCCAGCAGCCAAGGCTCTCCGGTCGAGCAGTACTTC.

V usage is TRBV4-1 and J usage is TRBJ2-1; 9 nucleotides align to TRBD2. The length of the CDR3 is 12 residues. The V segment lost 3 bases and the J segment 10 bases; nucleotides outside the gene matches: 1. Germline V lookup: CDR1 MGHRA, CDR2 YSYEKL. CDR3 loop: CASSHLAGEQFF. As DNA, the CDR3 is TGCGCCAGCAGCCACCTAGCGGGGGAGCAGTTCTTC.

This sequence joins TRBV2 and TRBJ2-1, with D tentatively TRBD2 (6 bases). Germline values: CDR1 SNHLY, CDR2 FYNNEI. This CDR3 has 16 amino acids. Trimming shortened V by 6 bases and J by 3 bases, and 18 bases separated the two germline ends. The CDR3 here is CASRGYGEGLYNEQFF. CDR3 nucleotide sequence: TGTGCCAGCAGGGGGTACGGCGAGGGACTCTACAATGAGCAGTTCTTC.

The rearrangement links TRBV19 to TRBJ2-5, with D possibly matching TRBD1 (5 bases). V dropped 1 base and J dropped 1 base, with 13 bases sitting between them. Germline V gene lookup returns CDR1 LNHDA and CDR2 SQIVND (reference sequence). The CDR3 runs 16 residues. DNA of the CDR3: TGTGCCAGTAGTATAGGATCCCCACAGGTCCAAGAGACCCAGTACTTC. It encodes CASSIGSPQVQETQYF.

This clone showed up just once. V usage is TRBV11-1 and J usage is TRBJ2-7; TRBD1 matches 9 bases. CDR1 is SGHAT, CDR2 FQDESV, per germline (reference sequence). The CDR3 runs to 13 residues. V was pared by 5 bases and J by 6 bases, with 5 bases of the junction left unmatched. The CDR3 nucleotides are TGTGCCAGCAGCCAAACAGGGGGCGGCGAGCAGTACTTC. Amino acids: CASSQTGGGEQYF.